The rows below give T cell receptor beta chains drawn from one sample of a study of blood T cells in healthy people across ages. Using its own MiXCR run on the 5' RACE reads, TCRdb lists one record per CDR3 protein. The data hold approximately 800,000 distinct CDR3 sequences, with 35% to 50% observed a single time. Sequencing input: blood. The receptors here all came from a man older than 75 in good health. Each CDR3 is given with its conserved first and last residue. A D gene is named only where the DNA matches it firmly. The size of a clone is reported for some rows only, either as once, few or many, or as a class for expanded clones.

V: TRBV5-1
size: NA
D: TRBD2
J: TRBJ2-7
CDR3: CASRLAGISYEQYF
DNA: TGCGCCAGCAGACTAGCGGGCATCTCCTACGAGCAGTACTTC

V: TRBV18
size: few
D: TRBD2
J: TRBJ2-7
CDR3: CASSPLGLAGGPALDEQYF
DNA: TGTGCCAGCTCACCATTAGGACTAGCGGGAGGGCCTGCCCTCGACGAGCAGTACTTC

V: TRBV6-6
size: NA
D: NA
J: TRBJ2-7
CDR3: CASSYIGLRAQYF
DNA: TGTGCCAGCAGTTACATCGGGCTCCGGGCCCAGTACTTC

V: TRBV5-1
size: NA
D: NA
J: TRBJ2-5
CDR3: CASSLGDQTRGEQYF
DNA: TGCGCCAGCAGCTTGGGGGACCAAACACGGGGTGAGCAGTACTTC

V: TRBV7-8
size: NA
D: TRBD2
J: TRBJ2-7
CDR3: CASSWEPRTSGSGEQYF
DNA: TGTGCCAGCAGCTGGGAACCACGGACTAGCGGGAGTGGAGAGCAGTACTTC

V: TRBV4-2
size: few
D: TRBD1
J: TRBJ1-1
CDR3: CASSYRTGGNTEAFF
DNA: TGTGCCAGCAGCTACCGGACAGGGGGGAACACTGAAGCTTTCTTT

V: TRBV7-3
size: few
D: TRBD2
J: TRBJ2-3
CDR3: CASSITGRAGTQYF
DNA: TGTGCCAGCAGCATAACCGGGAGGGCCGGTACGCAGTATTTT

V: TRBV4-3
size: many
D: NA
J: TRBJ2-4
CDR3: CASSQDYIRVRTKNIQYF
DNA: TGCGCCAGCAGCCAAGATTATATCAGGGTACGGACCAAAAACATTCAGTACTTC

V: TRBV4-2
size: NA
D: TRBD2
J: TRBJ2-7
CDR3: CASKGGTSPYNEQYF
DNA: TGTGCCAGCAAAGGGGGGACTAGCCCCTACAATGAGCAGTACTTC

V: TRBV29-1
size: few
D: TRBD2
J: TRBJ2-7
CDR3: CSVESPGTSGNSGFEQYF
DNA: TGCAGCGTTGAATCCCCCGGGACTAGCGGGAACTCTGGTTTCGAGCAGTACTTC

V: TRBV27
size: NA
D: TRBD1
J: TRBJ1-2
CDR3: CASSETGGDGYTF
DNA: TGTGCCAGCAGTGAGACAGGGGGCGATGGCTACACCTTC

V: TRBV10-3
size: few
D: TRBD1
J: TRBJ2-7
CDR3: CAVSGQGADEQYF
DNA: TGTGCCGTATCGGGACAGGGGGCGGATGAGCAGTACTTC

V: TRBV5-1
size: NA
D: NA
J: TRBJ1-2
CDR3: CASGQSTNYGYTF
DNA: TGCGCCAGCGGTCAATCAACTAACTATGGCTACACCTTC

V: TRBV20-1
size: once
D: TRBD2
J: TRBJ2-3
CDR3: CSALLAGGPVDTQYF
DNA: TGCAGTGCTCTACTAGCGGGAGGGCCGGTAGATACGCAGTATTTT

V: TRBV4-1
size: many
D: TRBD1
J: TRBJ2-6
CDR3: CASSQERTGGSRGITSGANVLTF
DNA: TGCGCCAGCAGCCAAGAAAGGACAGGGGGCTCTAGAGGGATAACCTCTGGGGCCAACGTCCTGACTTTC

V: TRBV7-9
size: NA
D: NA
J: TRBJ2-7
CDR3: CASSLAFGTYEQYF
DNA: TGTGCCAGCAGCTTAGCATTTGGGACCTACGAGCAGTACTTC

V: TRBV20-1
size: NA
D: NA
J: TRBJ2-5
CDR3: CSARGDLRSETQYF
DNA: TGCAGTGCTAGGGGGGACCTACGCTCAGAGACCCAGTACTTC

V: TRBV7-9
size: NA
D: NA
J: TRBJ2-5
CDR3: CASNGGGETQYF
DNA: TGTGCCAGCAATGGGGGTGGAGAGACCCAGTACTTC

V: TRBV24-1
size: NA
D: TRBD2
J: TRBJ2-3
CDR3: CATSSGGGLADTQYF
DNA: TGTGCCACCAGTTCCGGGGGAGGGTTGGCAGATACGCAGTATTTT

V: TRBV6-2/TRBV6-3
size: NA
D: NA
J: TRBJ2-1
CDR3: CASSYSLYQFF
DNA: TGTGCCAGCAGTTACTCGTTATATCAGTTCTTC

V: TRBV4-1
size: once
D: NA
J: TRBJ2-5
CDR3: CASSQGAGPRQETQYF
DNA: TGCGCCAGCAGCCAAGGTGCCGGTCCGAGGCAAGAGACCCAGTACTTC

V: TRBV12-3/TRBV12-4
size: NA
D: NA
J: TRBJ1-4
CDR3: CASSPDLLKGEKLFF
DNA: TGTGCCAGCAGTCCCGACCTGTTAAAGGGTGAAAAACTGTTTTTT

V: TRBV12-3/TRBV12-4
size: NA
D: NA
J: TRBJ2-7
CDR3: CASSLEAGNPYEQYF
DNA: TGTGCCAGCAGTTTAGAGGCAGGGAATCCCTACGAGCAGTACTTC

V: TRBV12-3/TRBV12-4
size: NA
D: NA
J: TRBJ2-4
CDR3: CASRSTGTKNIQYF
DNA: TGTGCCAGCAGATCAACCGGGACCAAAAACATTCAGTACTTC

V: TRBV5-5
size: NA
D: NA
J: TRBJ2-5
CDR3: CASSLRMRPAAYQETQYF
DNA: TGTGCCAGCAGCTTGCGGATGCGGCCAGCGGCATACCAAGAGACCCAGTACTTC

V: TRBV20-1
size: NA
D: TRBD1
J: TRBJ2-7
CDR3: CSAVQGAYPNEQYF
DNA: TGCAGTGCTGTACAGGGGGCTTACCCCAACGAGCAGTACTTC

V: TRBV7-2
size: few
D: NA
J: TRBJ2-7
CDR3: CASRSYYEQYF
DNA: TGTGCCAGCAGGAGCTACTACGAGCAGTACTTC

V: TRBV6-5
size: NA
D: TRBD2
J: TRBJ2-5
CDR3: CASSYDSGETQYF
DNA: TGTGCCAGCAGTTACGATAGCGGGGAAACCCAGTACTTC

V: TRBV2
size: NA
D: TRBD1
J: TRBJ2-2
CDR3: CASRTWTGGASGELFF
DNA: TGTGCCAGCAGGACCTGGACAGGGGGCGCGTCCGGGGAGCTGTTTTTT

V: TRBV2
size: NA
D: NA
J: TRBJ2-7
CDR3: CASSETGNVHEQYF
DNA: TGTGCCAGCAGTGAGACCGGGAATGTCCACGAGCAGTACTTC

V: TRBV28
size: NA
D: NA
J: TRBJ2-4
CDR3: CASTLDLRVGIQYF
DNA: TGTGCCAGCACCCTCGACTTGAGGGTAGGCATTCAGTACTTC

V: TRBV12-3/TRBV12-4
size: few
D: TRBD1
J: TRBJ2-7
CDR3: CASSPGTDRYEQYF
DNA: TGTGCCAGCAGCCCCGGGACAGATCGCTACGAGCAGTACTTC

V: TRBV11-1
size: NA
D: NA
J: TRBJ2-3
CDR3: CASSKMIADTQYF
DNA: TGTGCCAGCAGCAAAATGATCGCAGATACGCAGTATTTT

V: TRBV4-3
size: once
D: NA
J: TRBJ1-2
CDR3: CASNQDYGAVYGYTF
DNA: TGCGCCAGCAACCAAGATTACGGGGCGGTCTATGGCTACACCTTC

V: TRBV20-1
size: NA
D: TRBD2
J: TRBJ2-5
CDR3: CSAGTRMGLVRETQYF
DNA: TGCAGTGCGGGGACTAGGATGGGTTTGGTTCGGGAGACCCAGTACTTC

V: TRBV5-1
size: NA
D: TRBD1
J: TRBJ2-1
CDR3: CASSRGQGSYNGQFF
DNA: TGCGCCAGCAGCCGCGGACAGGGCTCCTACAATGGGCAGTTCTTC

V: TRBV30
size: many
D: NA
J: TRBJ2-3
CDR3: CAWSYPPPKADSSTDTQYF
DNA: TGTGCCTGGAGTTACCCCCCCCCTAAAGCTGACTCTAGCACAGATACGCAGTATTTT

V: TRBV10-3
size: NA
D: NA
J: TRBJ2-1
CDR3: CAISDERDEQFF
DNA: TGTGCCATCAGTGATGAGCGGGATGAGCAGTTCTTC

V: TRBV12-3/TRBV12-4
size: NA
D: NA
J: TRBJ2-1
CDR3: CASSFGGRYNEQFF
DNA: TGTGCCAGCAGTTTCGGGGGGCGCTACAATGAGCAGTTCTTC

V: TRBV5-1
size: few
D: NA
J: TRBJ2-2
CDR3: CASSTGQPPGTGELFF
DNA: TGCGCCAGCAGCACCGGACAGCCCCCGGGCACCGGGGAGCTGTTTTTT

V: TRBV7-2
size: NA
D: NA
J: TRBJ2-3
CDR3: CASTQGGGTQYF
DNA: TGTGCCAGCACCCAGGGGGGGGGTACGCAGTATTTT

V: TRBV6-1
size: NA
D: NA
J: TRBJ1-4
CDR3: CASTLNGQGFEKLFF
DNA: TGTGCCAGCACCCTCAATGGCCAGGGTTTTGAAAAACTGTTTTTT

V: TRBV7-2
size: NA
D: NA
J: TRBJ2-1
CDR3: CASSTQSDEHSEQFF
DNA: TGTGCCAGCAGCACCCAATCGGACGAACACAGTGAGCAGTTCTTC

V: TRBV27
size: NA
D: TRBD1
J: TRBJ1-6
CDR3: CASSRVFETGTGQSPLHF
DNA: TGTGCCAGCAGCCGAGTATTTGAGACCGGGACAGGCCAATCACCCCTCCACTTT

V: TRBV12-3/TRBV12-4
size: NA
D: TRBD2
J: TRBJ2-5
CDR3: CASSSSGRYQETQYF
DNA: TGTGCCAGCAGTTCCAGCGGGAGGTACCAAGAGACCCAGTACTTC

V: TRBV5-1
size: many
D: NA
J: TRBJ2-5
CDR3: CASSLMGRQETQYF
DNA: TGCGCCAGCAGCTTGATGGGCAGGCAAGAGACCCAGTACTTC

V: TRBV5-1
size: NA
D: TRBD1
J: TRBJ2-3
CDR3: CASSSQQGLIDTQYF
DNA: TGCGCCAGCAGCTCTCAACAGGGGCTAATAGATACGCAGTATTTT

V: TRBV12-3/TRBV12-4
size: NA
D: TRBD1
J: TRBJ1-2
CDR3: CASTLGPGGGNYGYTF
DNA: TGTGCCAGCACCCTGGGACCAGGGGGAGGAAACTATGGCTACACCTTC

V: TRBV6-6
size: NA
D: NA
J: TRBJ2-7
CDR3: CASRPTDYNEQYF
DNA: TGTGCCAGCAGACCGACAGATTACAATGAGCAGTACTTC

V: TRBV7-3
size: many
D: NA
J: TRBJ2-3
CDR3: CASSLNSASTDTQYF
DNA: TGTGCCAGCAGCTTAAACAGTGCTAGCACAGATACGCAGTATTTT

V: TRBV29-1
size: NA
D: TRBD1
J: TRBJ2-5
CDR3: CSGGQGSWQETQYF
DNA: TGCAGCGGGGGACAGGGCAGCTGGCAAGAGACCCAGTACTTC

V: TRBV3-1
size: NA
D: NA
J: TRBJ1-2
CDR3: CASSQNKGNYGYTF
DNA: TGTGCCAGCAGCCAAAATAAGGGGAACTATGGCTACACCTTC